Each of the 17 T cell receptor beta chains below was sequenced from the same sample in a study of naive and memory T cell subsets. Antigens of these TCRs are unknown. The beta constant-region primer was an equimolar mix of two oligonucleotides covering TRBC1 and TRBC2. Four rounds of PCR amplified the ligated cDNA using nested alpha and beta constant-region primers plus SP2. TCRdb ran MiXCR on the UMI-ligation and nested PCR reads and lists one entry per CDR3 protein. The repertoire holds under 150,000 distinct CDR3 sequences, with 15% to 20% as singletons. Whole-study results and caveats: Especially in CD8 cells, naive repertoires contained a few larger clonotypes, possibly CD45RA-re-expressing memory cells.

The source material was naive CD8+ T cells from blood. These TCRs come from a human donor in good health.

The chain links TRBV12-3 or TRBV12-4 to TRBJ1-5; a weak D match, TRBD1 (5 bases). V gave up 6 bases and J gave up 3 bases, with 12 bases separating them. The CDR3 runs 14 residues. The DNA for the CDR3 is TGTGCCAGCAGGAGGGACGGAATCAATCAGCCCCAGCATTTT. It encodes CASRRDGINQPQHF.

This clonotype was found a few times. The genes are TRBV5-5 and TRBJ2-7, with a weak D call TRBD2 (6 bases). Trimming removed 7 bases at V and 6 bases at J, with 14 bases between. Germline values: CDR1 SGHKS, CDR2 YYEKEE (reference sequence). The CDR3 is made up of 12 amino acids. The CDR3 loop reads CASRGTVREQYF. The CDR3 DNA reads as TGTGCCAGCCGGGGGACTGTGCGCGAGCAGTACTTC. Full variable domain (missing parts from reference TRBV5-5 and TRBJ2-7): DAGVTQSPTHLIKTRGQQVTLRCSPISGHKSVSWYQQVLGQGPQFIFQYYEKEERGRGNFPDRFSARQFPNYSSELNVNALLLGDSALYLCASRGTVREQYFGPGTRLTVT.

This clonotype was seen many times. V is TRBV28 and J is TRBJ2-3, with 11 bases that match TRBD2. Germline loops: CDR1 MDHEN, CDR2 SYDVKM. V shed 5 bases, J shed 2 bases, and the junction held 9 bases outside the gene matches. The CDR3 sequence is 17 residues long. CDR3 DNA sequence: TGTGCCAGCAGTCCAAGACTAGCGGGATTCCTCACAGATACGCAGTATTTT. Protein: CASSPRLAGFLTDTQYF.

Many counts were recorded for this clonotype. The V gene is TRBV12-3 or TRBV12-4, the J gene TRBJ1-5; D call uncertain. V lost 2 bases, J lost 3 bases, and 5 bases lay in between. The CDR3 extends over 13 amino acids. The CDR3 sequence is CASSLTDNQPQHF. The CDR3 nucleotides read TGTGCCAGCAGTTTAACAGACAATCAGCCCCAGCATTTT.

The V and J genes are TRBV9 and TRBJ1-5, with 8 nucleotides matching TRBD1. CDR3 size: 15 residues. V lost 4 bases and J lost 0; bases outside the gene matches: 3. The germline CDR1 and CDR2 sequences are SGDLS and YYNGEE. CDR3 sequence (DNA): TGTGCCAGCAGCCCTGGACAGGGTAGCAATCAGCCCCAGCATTTT. Amino acids: CASSPGQGSNQPQHF. Combining the CDR3 with reference TRBV9 and TRBJ1-5 gives the whole variable domain DSGVTQTPKHLITATGQRVTLRCSPRSGDLSVYWYQQSLDQGLQFLIQYYNGEERAKGNILERFSAQQFPDLHSELNLSSLELGDSALYFCASSPGQGSNQPQHFGDGTRLSIL.

This clonotype occurred many times. This sequence joins TRBV5-1 and TRBJ2-7, with D hard to call. Per the germline V gene, CDR1 is SGHRS and CDR2 is YFSETQ. The CDR3 consists of 15 residues. V lost 3 bases and J 2 bases, leaving 15 bases between the germline ends. CDR3 DNA sequence: TGCGCCAGCAGCTCCTGGCCGCCCATGGCCTACGAGCAGTACTTC. It is translated as CASSSWPPMAYEQYF.

This clonotype was recorded a few times. The rearrangement uses TRBV10-3 and TRBJ2-7; no firm D call. The CDR3 is made up of 12 amino acids. Trimming left V 4 bases short and J 6 bases short, with 10 bases between. Germline V gene data show CDR1 as ENHRY and CDR2 as SYGVKD. CDR3: CAISAAPGEQYF. Written as DNA, the CDR3 is TGTGCCATCAGTGCAGCCCCAGGCGAGCAGTACTTC.

The rearrangement joins TRBV30 to TRBJ2-3; 9 positions agree with TRBD1. J gave up 4 bases and V 7 bases, and 9 bases lay outside the gene matches. This CDR3 has 14 amino acids. Germline V gene data show CDR1 as GTSNPN and CDR2 as SVGIG (reference sequence). The CDR3 nucleotides are TGTGCCTCCAACCCGACAGGGGGAGCAGATACGCAGTATTTT. It codes for CASNPTGGADTQYF.

This clonotype was counted a few times. The genes are TRBV2 and TRBJ1-1; TRBD1 might be the D (6 bases). The ends were cut back, 10 bases at V and 1 base at J, with 10 bases in the middle. This CDR3 region has 12 residues. Looked up from germline, CDR1 is SNHLY and CDR2 is FYNNEI. The DNA of the CDR3 is TGTGCCAACCCGACAGGGAACACTGAAGCTTTCTTT. This gives the protein CANPTGNTEAFF. Variable domain in full (rest from reference TRBV2 and TRBJ1-1): EPEVTQTPSHQVTQMGQEVILRCVPISNHLYFYWYRQILGQKVEFLVSFYNNEISEKSEIFDDQFSVERPDGSNFTLKIRSTKLEDSAMYFCANPTGNTEAFFGQGTRLTVV.

This clonotype has a handful of counts. J is TRBJ2-7 and V is TRBV2, with a tentative D call TRBD2 (6 bases). Germline V lookup: CDR1 SNHLY, CDR2 FYNNEI. This CDR3 region has 14 residues. Trimming cost V 7 bases and J 3 bases, with 16 bases left between them. The CDR3 loop reads CASTYGTLDYEQYF. For the CDR3, the DNA is TGTGCCAGCACCTATGGGACTCTCGACTACGAGCAGTACTTC.

This clonotype was counted many times. The chain links TRBV28 to TRBJ2-1; D may be TRBD1 (5 bases). Trimming removed 6 bases from V and 0 bases from J, with 12 bases in between. Germline CDR1 and CDR2: MDHEN and SYDVKM. This CDR3 is built from 15 residues. The CDR3, as DNA: TGTGCCAGCAGCCCGCCAGGGCTCTCCTACAATGAGCAGTTCTTC. This gives the protein CASSPPGLSYNEQFF.

This clonotype was seen only a few times. The V and J genes are TRBV16 and TRBJ2-1; TRBD1 matches 11 bases. Germline V gene sequence: CDR1 KGHSY, CDR2 FQNENV. The V gene end was trimmed by 5 bases and the J gene end by 0 bases; junction bases not matched to a gene: 15. CDR3 length: 20 residues. The CDR3 nucleotides are TGTGCCAGCAGCATCGGACAGGGGGCTCTAATCCCCCTCTCCTACAATGAGCAGTTCTTC. The encoded protein is CASSIGQGALIPLSYNEQFF.

The chain employs TRBV7-9 and TRBJ1-1; weak D call: TRBD1 (5 bases). Germline CDR1 reads SEHNR; CDR2 reads FQNEAQ (reference sequence). V lost 1 base, J lost 4 bases, and 10 bases lay in between. The CDR3 is made up of 14 amino acids. CDR3 residues: CASSLVPGGTEAFF. CDR3 bases: TGTGCCAGCAGCTTAGTCCCGGGGGGCACTGAAGCTTTCTTT.

This clonotype was observed a few times. This rearrangement joins TRBV6-5 to TRBJ2-7, with D perhaps matching TRBD1 (6 bases). This CDR3 has 16 residues. The V gene's germline CDR1 is MNHEY and CDR2 SVGAGI. The germline V and J ends were trimmed by 6 bases and 2 bases, with 20 bases remaining between them. DNA for the CDR3: TGTGCCAGCAGATTAACGACAGGTGGAATCCCCTACGAGCAGTACTTC. Its protein is CASRLTTGGIPYEQYF.

This chain joins TRBV28 and TRBJ2-7; 9 nucleotides align to TRBD2. CDR3 size: 15 residues. The V and J ends lost 3 bases and 0 bases, in that order; junction bases with no gene match: 3. Germline V CDR1 and CDR2: MDHEN, SYDVKM. The CDR3 DNA reads TGTGCCAGCAGTTTGCGGGGGGGGATCTCCTACGAGCAGTACTTC. Protein product: CASSLRGGISYEQYF. The variable domain in full, with the rest retrieved from reference TRBV28 and TRBJ2-7, is DVKVTQSSRYLVKRTGEKVFLECVQDMDHENMFWYRQDPGLGLRLIYFSYDVKMKEKGDIPEGYSVSREKKERFSLILESASTNQTSMYLCASSLRGGISYEQYFGPGTRLTVT.

V and J are TRBV29-1 and TRBJ1-5, with 9 bases aligning to TRBD1. This CDR3 has 12 amino acids. V was clipped by 7 bases and J by 7 bases; unmatched bases: 5. CDR1 and CDR2 from the germline V gene are SQVTM and ANQGSEA. The CDR3 reads CSAGQGDQPQHF. Here the CDR3 DNA reads TGCAGCGCGGGACAGGGTGACCAGCCCCAGCATTTT.

The chain links TRBV12-3 or TRBV12-4 to TRBJ1-2, with D unclear. V was cut by 5 bases and J by 5 bases, with 12 bases left in between. This CDR3 is 13 amino acids long. The DNA of the CDR3 is TGTGCCAGCAGTCCCACAGCTGGATATGGCTACACCTTC. Its protein is CASSPTAGYGYTF.